The subject of this entry is one T cell receptor beta chain. Its antigen specificity is not known. Base qualities are not at hand, and no much larger clone is one base apart. This record comes from a study of blood T cell repertoires in COVID-19 (dated by TCRdb to 2018 to 2020). Context from the whole study: The collaborator samples originated in the United States, Italy and Spain and spanned the acute and convalescent phases of COVID-19. The repertoires were made available in a free public database intended to serve as a resource for research on the immune response to SARS-CoV-2. Where HLA class I and class II types were available, the types were taken from metadata supplied by the sample provider, not from assay-based typing. Samples came from the ongoing ImmuneRACE study (first 160 participants) plus 1,254 subjects from 6 global collaborators. A de-identified subject ID, COVID-19 status, age in years and sex were almost always included in the sample metadata. Subjects who had been exposed to COVID-19, were actively infected with it, or had recovered from it provided the deeply sampled blood TCRbeta repertoires that made up the dataset. The material from the prospective study consisted of cDNA or gDNA derived from T cells, B-cell-depleted T cells, or PBMCs. Beyond this particular receptor, the publication reports: Clinical and demographic metadata were provided uncurated, with the amount varying by source and participant.

The immunoSEQ Assay, a bias-controlled multiplex PCR, was used to amplify TCRbeta CDR3 regions from genomic DNA. The study's processing was this. Nucleated cell counts per sample were estimated from amplification of reference gene primers within the assay. Sequence reads were collapsed and filtered to measure the absolute abundance of every unique TCRbeta CDR3 rearrangement. For each sample, productive Simpson clonality was calculated as the square root of Simpson's diversity index across productive rearrangements. Not all clones reach the TCRdb copy of this immuneACCESS table, which keeps in-frame sequences only. Checked studies attribute under half of the gap to unresolved V genes and leave the rest unexplained. For V, J and clone size, that table is used; D and trimming come from the DNA. In all, the sample holds approximately 100,000 clones, and roughly 88% of those were seen once. Around 12% of the sample is held by the ten biggest clonotypes.

At the junction V is shortened by 6 bases and J by 8 bases; bases outside the gene matches: 6. Taken from cysteine to phenylalanine, the CDR3 has 12 residues. Only CDR3 DNA remains: 36 bases, in frame from the first base. Collaborating institutions collected whole blood in K2EDTA tubes following their own protocols. Collaborator samples were shipped for TCRbeta analysis as frozen whole blood, isolated PBMCs, or DNA extracted from either sample type. Sequences were obtained from peripheral blood. The TCR was taken from a human donor in a cohort sampled during active COVID-19. The sequence is built from TRBV12-3 or TRBV12-4 and TRBJ1-2; TRBD1 fits 7 bases in the junction. The sequenced DNA: TGTGCCAGCAGGACAGGGCGTGAGGGCTACACCTTC. The resulting protein is CASRTGREGYTF.